These T cell receptor beta chains were read from a single sample in a study of Ad26.COV2.S vaccination and SARS-CoV-2 variants. Libraries were prepared by immunoSEQ multiplex PCR; TCRdb keeps only in-frame clonotypes and omits some of them. The table includes about 180,000 clones, roughly 89% detected once. Sequenced material: peripheral blood, taken after recovery from COVID-19. Receptors were obtained from a human donor who had recovered from COVID-19. The CDR3 runs from the conserved cysteine through the conserved F or W. The D gene is left open where the match is weak.

d_call: TRBD2
j_call: TRBJ2-3
v_call: TRBV11-2
cdr3_nt: TGTGCCAGCAGCTTAGAAGGTGGGGGGGACACAGATACGCAGTATTTT
cdr3_aa: CASSLEGGGDTDTQYF

d_call: NA
j_call: TRBJ2-3
v_call: TRBV27
cdr3_nt: TGTGCCAGCAGTTCACCCGCGGATACGCAGTATTTT
cdr3_aa: CASSSPADTQYF

d_call: NA
j_call: TRBJ2-7
v_call: TRBV4-2
cdr3_nt: TGTGCCAGCAGCCATGGCAAGGGCTCCTACGAGCAGTACTTC
cdr3_aa: CASSHGKGSYEQYF

d_call: NA
j_call: TRBJ2-1
v_call: TRBV27
cdr3_nt: TGTGCCAGCAGTTTAATAGGTAATGAGCAGTTCTTC
cdr3_aa: CASSLIGNEQFF

d_call: NA
j_call: TRBJ2-1
v_call: TRBV7-3
cdr3_nt: TGTGCCAGCAGCCCGGACCGAGACAATGAGCAGTTCTTC
cdr3_aa: CASSPDRDNEQFF

d_call: TRBD1
j_call: TRBJ2-2
v_call: TRBV10-3
cdr3_nt: TGTGCCATCAGTGAGTCGGGACAGGGGACCGGGGAGCTGTTTTTT
cdr3_aa: CAISESGQGTGELFF

d_call: NA
j_call: TRBJ2-3
v_call: TRBV6-6
cdr3_nt: TGTGCCAGCAGTTCTGGTGGGAGCACAGATACGCAGTATTTT
cdr3_aa: CASSSGGSTDTQYF

d_call: TRBD2
j_call: TRBJ2-3
v_call: TRBV7-3
cdr3_nt: TGTGCCAGCAGCTTAATGCCGGGGGGGCAGGTAGATACGCAGTATTTT
cdr3_aa: CASSLMPGGQVDTQYF

d_call: NA
j_call: TRBJ1-2
v_call: TRBV27
cdr3_nt: TGTGCCAGCAGGCTCACAGGGCTTCTGAACTATGGCTACACCTTC
cdr3_aa: CASRLTGLLNYGYTF

d_call: NA
j_call: TRBJ1-5
v_call: TRBV23-1
cdr3_nt: TGCGCCAGCAGTCAATCGCCCGATCAGCCCCAGCATTTT
cdr3_aa: CASSQSPDQPQHF

d_call: NA
j_call: TRBJ1-1
v_call: TRBV9
cdr3_nt: TGTGCCAGCAGCCCTTTCTGGGGGTCTCCTGAAGCTTTCTTT
cdr3_aa: CASSPFWGSPEAFF

d_call: NA
j_call: TRBJ2-3
v_call: TRBV7-2
cdr3_nt: TGTGCCAGCAGCTTAGCCCCAGCCGACTCTGGCACAGATACGCAGTATTTT
cdr3_aa: CASSLAPADSGTDTQYF

d_call: NA
j_call: TRBJ2-5
v_call: TRBV2
cdr3_nt: TGTGCCAGCAGTGAAGCCCTTAGCGGTGTTGTGGGAGAGACCCAGTACTTC
cdr3_aa: CASSEALSGVVGETQYF

d_call: TRBD2
j_call: TRBJ2-3
v_call: TRBV24-1
cdr3_nt: TGTGCCACCAGCGGGGGGGCCATCACAGATACGCAGTATTTT
cdr3_aa: CATSGGAITDTQYF

d_call: NA
j_call: TRBJ2-5
v_call: TRBV7-9
cdr3_nt: TGTGCCAGCACCCAGGGCGGGGAGACCCAGTACTTC
cdr3_aa: CASTQGGETQYF

d_call: NA
j_call: TRBJ1-4
v_call: TRBV6-5
cdr3_nt: TGTGCCAGCAGTTACTCGGCAGTGAAGTCTAATGAAAAACTGTTTTTT
cdr3_aa: CASSYSAVKSNEKLFF